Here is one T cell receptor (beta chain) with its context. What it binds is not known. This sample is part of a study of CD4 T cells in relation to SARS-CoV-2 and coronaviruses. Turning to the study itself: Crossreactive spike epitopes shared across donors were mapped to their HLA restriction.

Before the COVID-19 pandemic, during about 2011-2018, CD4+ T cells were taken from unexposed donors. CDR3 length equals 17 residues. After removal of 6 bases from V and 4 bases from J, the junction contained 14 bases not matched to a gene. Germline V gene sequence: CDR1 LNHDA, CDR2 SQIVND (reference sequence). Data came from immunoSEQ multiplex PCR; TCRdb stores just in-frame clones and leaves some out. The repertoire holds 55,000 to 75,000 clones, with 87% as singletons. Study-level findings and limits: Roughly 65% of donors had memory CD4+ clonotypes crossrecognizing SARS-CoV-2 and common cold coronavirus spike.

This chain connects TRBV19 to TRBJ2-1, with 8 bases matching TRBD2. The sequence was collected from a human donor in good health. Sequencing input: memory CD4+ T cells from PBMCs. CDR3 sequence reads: CASSPIGGGFLYNEQFF. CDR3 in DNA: TGTGCCAGTAGCCCGATCGGGGGGGGATTCCTTTACAATGAGCAGTTCTTC.